These T cell receptor beta chains were read from a single sample in a study of monozygotic twins with inflammatory bowel disease. TCRdb re-analyzed the 5' RACE reads; it lists each CDR3 protein once, without DNA. This sample's clone table lists some 450,000 distinct CDR3 sequences. The specimen sequenced was blood. Source of these receptors: a human donor with ulcerative colitis or Crohn's disease, or a healthy co-twin of an affected twin (not recorded which). The CDR3 runs from the conserved cysteine through the conserved F or W. Each record gives: V gene, J gene, CDR3 protein.

>TRBV29-1|TRBJ2-3
CSVVTRLGESDTQYF
>TRBV9|TRBJ1-4
CASSVTESTNEKLFF
>TRBV5-1|TRBJ2-2
CASSPGPGAGELFF
>TRBV29-1|TRBJ1-4
CSVAGQFNEKLFF
>TRBV12-3/TRBV12-4|TRBJ1-4
CASSKGQIATNEKLFF
>TRBV14|TRBJ2-7
CASSHSWKRDDEQYF
>TRBV10-3|TRBJ2-7
CAAGQDFYEQYF
>TRBV25-1|TRBJ2-6
CASSSVTGANVLTF
>TRBV10-3|TRBJ1-5
CAISESRQGSEPQHF
>TRBV18|TRBJ2-1
CASSPRGSDYNEQFF
>TRBV7-2|TRBJ1-1
CASSLGSTRNTEAFF
>TRBV15|TRBJ1-1
CATSRDRGNTEAFF
>TRBV18|TRBJ2-2
CASSPEGLAGINTGELFF
>TRBV18|TRBJ2-4
CASSSTGGTAKNIQYF
>TRBV30|TRBJ1-5
CAWSAQGTNQPQHF
>TRBV5-4|TRBJ2-7
CASSLVSGGIYEQYF
>TRBV27|TRBJ2-5
CASSPHDRQETQYF
>TRBV4-1|TRBJ2-2
CASRLAGDTGELFF
>TRBV12-3/TRBV12-4|TRBJ2-7
CASSLQGLSYEQYF
>TRBV5-5|TRBJ1-2
CASSLGPHGTGEGYTF
>TRBV10-3|TRBJ2-7
CAISDLLGRQTAGVLGYEQYF
>TRBV7-9|TRBJ2-7
CASSLSTGVNSEQYF
>TRBV12-3/TRBV12-4|TRBJ2-1
CASSSGLSGGYNEQFF
>TRBV9|TRBJ2-1
CASSPWAYNEQFF
>TRBV19|TRBJ2-1
CASSIAGRGPNEQFF
>TRBV5-1|TRBJ2-5
CASSSRQGASETQYF
>TRBV7-3|TRBJ2-2
CASSSGLAGAGGELFF
>TRBV12-3/TRBV12-4|TRBJ2-7
CASSLIGSRTGLNEQYF